The 22 T cell receptor beta chains below come from one sample, sequenced in a study of regulatory T cells in long-lasting Graves disease. Construction of the TCR beta libraries employed iRepertoire HTBI primers in conjunction with Arm-PCR of CDR3 regions. Each CDR3 protein is one row after TCRdb ran MiXCR on the multiplex PCR reads. In the table there are roughly 420,000 distinct CDR3 sequences, approximately 15% of which are singletons. Time point in this sample: newly diagnosed GD, antithyroid drugs for less than 3 months. Isolated PBMC RNA provided the starting material for the TCR library. The same sample was also used in a study of T cells in Graves' hyperthyroidism and ophthalmopathy.

This specimen consisted of peripheral blood mononuclear cells (PBMCs), obtained at new diagnosis, from a patient treated with antithyroid drugs. These receptors all stem from a woman aged 50 to 60 with Graves disease.

There are many counts of this clonotype. The J gene is TRBJ2-2, the V gene TRBV6-1, with D perhaps TRBD1 (5 bases). The V and J ends lost 4 bases and 8 bases respectively, with 20 bases between them. The CDR3 contains 16 residues. Germline V gene data show CDR1 as MNHNS and CDR2 as SASEGT. In DNA, the CDR3 is TGTGCCAGCAGTGGCACAGGTGAAGGGTTAAAGGGGGAGCTGTTTTTT. Residues: CASSGTGEGLKGELFF.

In this sample, this clonotype turned up many times. This chain joins TRBV13 and TRBJ2-7, with TRBD2 matching 9 bases. The CDR3 consists of 12 residues. Unmatched junction bases numbered 5, after V lost 4 bases and J lost 10 bases. From germline, CDR1 is PRHDT and CDR2 FYEKMQ (reference sequence). CDR3 loop: CASSSLAGVQYF. The CDR3 nucleotides read TGTGCCAGCAGCTCCTTAGCGGGAGTACAGTACTTC.

This clonotype was seen repeatedly, ten times or more. The DNA for the CDR3 is TGTGCCAGCAGTTTTTCGGGGGGTAGGTCCTACGAGCAGTACTTC. It codes for CASSFSGGRSYEQYF. The rearrangement links TRBV27 to TRBJ2-7, with 7 bases aligning to TRBD2. The CDR3 length is 15 residues. V shed 3 bases and J 1 base; nucleotides not matched to a gene: 6. Germline-derived CDR1 and CDR2 are MNHEY and SMNVEV (reference sequence).

Many counts were recorded for this clonotype. The chain uses TRBV2 and TRBJ1-2, with no clear D. CDR3 length equals 12 residues. Germline V CDR1 and CDR2: SNHLY, FYNNEI. Trimming took 8 bases from V and 2 from J, leaving 9 bases between them. The CDR3 nucleotides read TGTGCCAGCTCCACAGAGAACTATGGCTACACCTTC. This sequence encodes CASSTENYGYTF.

This rearrangement joins TRBV12-3 or TRBV12-4 to TRBJ1-1; 7 nucleotides align to TRBD1. The CDR3 sequence is 14 residues long. Trimming at V came to 6 bases and at J to 7 bases, leaving 11 bases not matched to a gene. The CDR3 here is CASRPTGYRSEAFF. CDR3 sequence (DNA): TGTGCCAGCAGGCCGACAGGGTATCGCAGTGAAGCTTTCTTT.

At least ten counts were recorded for this clonotype. In DNA form, the CDR3 reads TGTGCCAGCAGTTTATTGGGTTCAAACATGAATAGCAATCAGCCCCAGCATTTT. This translates into CASSLLGSNMNSNQPQHF. The chain combines TRBV28 with TRBJ1-5, with D unclear. CDR3 size: 18 residues. In germline, CDR1 is MDHEN, CDR2 SYDVKM. Trimming cost V 1 base and J 0 bases, with 16 bases left between them.

This rearrangement joins TRBV6-1 to TRBJ1-6, with 7 nucleotides matching TRBD1. Germline V gene lookup returns CDR1 MNHNS and CDR2 SASEGT. J gave up 6 bases and V 5 bases, and 10 bases lay outside the gene matches. This CDR3 has 16 residues. CDR3 DNA: TGTGCCAGCAGTCATCTCACGACAGGGCTTAATTCACCCCTCCACTTT. Protein product: CASSHLTTGLNSPLHF.

The table lists this clonotype with a few counts. In DNA form, the CDR3 reads TGTGCCAGCAGCCGAGGGGGGACACCTAATCAGCCCCAGCATTTT. Amino acid sequence: CASSRGGTPNQPQHF. The rearrangement uses TRBV7-9 and TRBJ1-5; weak D call: TRBD1 (6 bases). Trimming stripped 5 bases from V and 4 bases from J, with 15 bases between. CDR3 length equals 15 residues. Germline V gene data show CDR1 as SEHNR and CDR2 as FQNEAQ (reference sequence).

This clonotype was seen only once. A much bigger clone sits one base away, suggesting this may be a read error. This chain links TRBV7-9 with TRBJ1-4, with TRBD1 matching 9 bases. Germline V gives CDR1 SEHNR, CDR2 FQNEAQ (reference sequence). The ends lost 6 bases at V and 5 bases at J; junction bases unmatched: 7. This CDR3 has 15 residues. The CDR3 DNA reads TGTGCCAGCAGGTTTGTGGGACAGGGAAATGAAAAACTGTTTTTT. Its protein product is CASRFVGQGNEKLFF.

The table lists this clonotype with many counts. J is TRBJ2-7 and V is TRBV3-1; D is undetermined. This CDR3 comprises 13 residues. Trimming took off 0 bases at V and 6 bases at J, with 9 bases between the two ends. Germline CDR1 LGHDT, CDR2 YNNKEL (reference sequence). CDR3 sequence: CASSQDWLGEQYF. The CDR3 nucleotides are TGTGCCAGCAGCCAAGATTGGCTAGGCGAGCAGTACTTC.

This rearrangement joins TRBV3-1 to TRBJ2-7; 11 bases map to TRBD1. V was clipped by 5 bases and J by 6 bases; unmatched bases: 6. Germline CDR1 LGHDT, CDR2 YNNKEL (reference sequence). This CDR3 region has 14 residues. CDR3: CASSSGQGVVEQYF. In DNA, the CDR3 is TGTGCCAGCAGCTCGGGACAGGGGGTCGTCGAGCAGTACTTC.

This clonotype was detected a few times. This probably arose from a read error, given a far larger clone one base away. The rearrangement uses TRBV28 and TRBJ2-3; D is unresolved. The DNA matches TRBJ2-7 better at its end, which makes the J call doubtful. Germline lookup yields CDR1 MDHEN and CDR2 SYDVKM. The CDR3 is 11 residues long. CDR3 sequence: CASSRYHEQYF. Written as DNA, the CDR3 is TGTGCCAGCAGTCGTTACCACGAGCAGTACTTC.

At least ten counts were recorded for this clonotype. The chain uses TRBV12-3 or TRBV12-4 and TRBJ1-4; a possible D gene is TRBD1 (6 bases). Trimming took 3 bases from V and 7 from J, leaving 12 bases between them. The CDR3 consists of 14 residues. As DNA, the CDR3 is TGTGCCAGCAGTTTGGAGGGGGGGGGTGAAAAACTGTTTTTT. Protein sequence: CASSLEGGGEKLFF.

The table lists this clonotype with a few counts. The chain has TRBV7-2 and TRBJ2-1, with 13 bases fitting TRBD2. This CDR3 contains 16 residues. Germline values: CDR1 SGHTA, CDR2 FQGNSA. Trimming at V came to 1 base and at J to 6 bases, leaving 3 bases not matched to a gene. The CDR3 spells CASSLVGLAGTNEQFF. The CDR3 region has the DNA TGTGCCAGCAGCTTAGTGGGACTAGCGGGGACCAATGAGCAGTTCTTC.

The CDR3 loop reads CASSPLGLAGDTWASEQYF. CDR3 in DNA: TGCGCCAGCAGCCCCCTTGGGCTAGCGGGAGATACTTGGGCTAGCGAGCAGTACTTC. The chain joins TRBV5-1 to TRBJ2-7; 10 bases fit TRBD2. Germline V gene sequence: CDR1 SGHRS, CDR2 YFSETQ. CDR3 length: 19 amino acids. V was clipped by 4 bases and J by 6 bases; unmatched bases: 22.

This clonotype showed up just a few times. V gene TRBV7-2 combines with J gene TRBJ2-3; D not certain. CDR3 size: 13 residues. CDR1 and CDR2 from the germline V gene are SGHTA and FQGNSA. V was cut by 5 bases and J by 4 bases, with 10 bases left in between. DNA of the CDR3: TGTGCCAGCAGCCTGGATTTAGCAGATACGCAGTATTTT. Protein product: CASSLDLADTQYF.

This clonotype was recorded many times. The CDR3 reads CASSLGDRGSYEQYF. In DNA form, the CDR3 reads TGTGCCAGCAGTTTGGGGGACAGGGGGTCCTACGAGCAGTACTTC. The rearrangement uses TRBV28 and TRBJ2-7; 11 positions match TRBD1. CDR1 and CDR2 from the germline V gene are MDHEN and SYDVKM. The CDR3 contains 15 residues. V dropped 3 bases and J dropped 1; count of bases not matched to a gene: 2. Together with reference TRBV28 and TRBJ2-7, the CDR3 gives the full variable domain: DVKVTQSSRYLVKRTGEKVFLECVQDMDHENMFWYRQDPGLGLRLIYFSYDVKMKEKGDIPEGYSVSREKKERFSLILESASTNQTSMYLCASSLGDRGSYEQYFGPGTRLTVT.

This clonotype was observed at least ten times. This chain uses TRBV10-3 with TRBJ1-5, with 8 bases that match TRBD1. From germline, CDR1 is ENHRY and CDR2 SYGVKD. Trimming took 6 bases from V and 7 from J; bases not matched to a gene: 8. The CDR3 consists of 14 residues. The CDR3 reads CAIRSGQDGQPQHF. The CDR3 DNA sequence: TGTGCCATCAGGTCGGGACAGGACGGGCAGCCCCAGCATTTT.

This clonotype showed up many times. J is TRBJ2-7 and V is TRBV7-9; D is undetermined. V dropped 1 base and J dropped 2 bases, with 3 bases sitting between them. The CDR3 totals 12 residues. Germline assignment: CDR1 SEHNR and CDR2 FQNEAQ (reference sequence). The CDR3 DNA follows: TGTGCCAGCAGCTTAGTAGCCTACGAGCAGTACTTC. This gives the protein CASSLVAYEQYF. Full variable domain (outside the CDR3, taken from reference TRBV7-9 and TRBJ2-7): DTGVSQNPRHKITKRGQNVTFRCDPISEHNRLYWYRQTLGQGPEFLTYFQNEAQLEKSRLLSDRFSAERPKGSFSTLEIQRTEQGDSAMYLCASSLVAYEQYFGPGTRLTVT.

This clonotype was seen a few times. This chain links TRBV7-8 with TRBJ2-1, with D perhaps matching TRBD2 (6 bases). The germline V gene has CDR1 SGHVS and CDR2 FQNEAQ. The CDR3 extends over 16 amino acids. V was cut by 1 base and J by 2 bases, with 12 bases left in between. CDR3 sequence reads: CASSLVGGGPYNEQFF. CDR3 DNA sequence: TGTGCCAGCAGCTTAGTTGGGGGAGGCCCCTACAATGAGCAGTTCTTC.

This sequence joins TRBV10-2 and TRBJ2-3; no clear D gene. The CDR3 contains 14 residues. V was clipped by 8 bases and J by 6 bases, with 18 bases between them. CDR1 and CDR2 (germline): WSHSY, SAAADI. CDR3 sequence reads: CASAARTSLDTQYF. The CDR3 bases are TGCGCCAGCGCGGCCAGGACCTCTCTCGATACGCAGTATTTT.

This clonotype has more than one count but fewer than ten. The CDR3 DNA follows: TGTGCCATCAGTGATCTGGGGGAGGTTGAGCAGTACTTC. Amino acid sequence: CAISDLGEVEQYF. The rearrangement uses TRBV10-3 and TRBJ2-7, with a possible D match to TRBD2 (6 bases). This CDR3 spans 13 amino acids. CDR1 is ENHRY, CDR2 SYGVKD, per germline. The germline V and J ends were trimmed by 3 bases and 7 bases, with 13 bases remaining between them.